Many counts were recorded for the clone carrying this TCR beta chain. What it recognizes is unknown. The size of this beta chain means little, since it is a stray read in a library made for alpha chains. This entry is derived from a study of spatial heterogeneity in lung cancer. Germline V gene data show CDR1 as SGHKS and CDR2 as YYEKEE (reference sequence). Between the trimmed V and J ends, which lost 0 bases and 0 bases, there was a span of 4 bases. The CDR3 extends over 15 amino acids. TCRdb passed the 5' RACE reads through MiXCR, listing each CDR3 protein once. Of under 20,000 distinct CDR3 sequences in the sample, 5% to 7.5% were seen once. As to time point: sample taken at primary tumor resection. Notes on the study in general: For expanded intratumoral alpha and beta TCRs, counts tracked tumor mutation counts.

The sequenced sample was lung tumor tissue, obtained at surgery. The TCR comes from a male donor with early-stage non-small cell lung cancer. The chain uses TRBV5-5 and TRBJ1-6, with no clear D. The CDR3 DNA sequence: TGTGCCAGCAGCTTGGGGAGCTCCTATAATTCACCCCTCCACTTT. It encodes CASSLGSSYNSPLHF.